This is a list of T cell receptor beta chains from one sample in a study of T cell changes during pregnancy in multiple sclerosis. Generated by immunoSEQ multiplex PCR, the TCRdb table keeps only in-frame clones and is missing some. The profile shows about 88,000 clones, about 92% of them singletons. This specimen consisted of peripheral blood, obtained in the first trimester of pregnancy. These receptor sequences come from a female donor with multiple sclerosis, enrolled in a pregnancy study. Both conserved end residues are part of each CDR3.

v_call cdr3_aa
TRBV19 CASSIGASGNNEQFF
TRBV4-3 CASSQSQRPYGYTF
TRBV18 CASAYGGQETQYF
TRBV20-1 CSARIRGKAFF
TRBV9 CASNPGTTNTGELFF
TRBV18 CASSPEGGRANTEAFF
TRBV4-1 CASSHFDRELQPQHF
TRBV28 CASSLSRRSTEAFF
TRBV4-1 CASSQGPFGQSYEQYF
TRBV19 CASGGAGYTF